This T cell receptor beta chain is from a study of identical twins. TCRdb passed the 5' RACE reads through MiXCR, listing each CDR3 protein once. This repertoire shows under 900,000 distinct CDR3 sequences, 9% to 15% found once; its top ten account for 1.5% to 2%. Germline loops: CDR1 PRHDT, CDR2 FYEKMQ (reference sequence). This CDR3 comprises 15 residues. Between the trimmed V and J ends, which lost 4 bases and 0 bases, there was a span of 11 bases. Study outcomes and limitations: The study based its conclusions on cross-sectional statistical analysis and did not follow the same donors. Clonotypes of the beta chain that were abundant in cord blood carried fewer insertions (memory repertoires showed none). Excess sharing by twins proved weaker in beta out-of-frame sequences.

Donors were all healthy Caucasians. This clonotype has only a few counts. The target antigen is unknown. The data also belong to a second study, concerning yellow fever vaccine responses in identical twins.

The receptor's source is a woman aged 18-35 years in good health. Material for sequencing was PBMCs. V usage is TRBV13 and J usage is TRBJ2-3, with D perhaps TRBD1 (6 bases). The CDR3 here is CASSWGLLSTDTQYF. The CDR3 nucleotides are TGTGCCAGCAGCTGGGGGCTACTTAGCACAGATACGCAGTATTTT. Drawing the rest from reference TRBV13 and TRBJ2-3, the complete variable domain is AAGVIQSPRHLIKEKRETATLKCYPIPRHDTVYWYQQGPGQDPQFLISFYEKMQSDKGSIPDRFSAQQFSDYHSELNMSSLELGDSALYFCASSWGLLSTDTQYFGPGTRLTVL.